The sequence of this TCR beta chain was determined in a study of shared clonotypes between healthy human individuals. Roughly 30,000 T cell genomes, or 250 to 300 ng DNA, went into replicate PCRs of unsorted PBMC. Some clones are missing from TCRdb's copy, which holds only in-frame ones; the method was immunoSEQ multiplex PCR. The data show some 530,000 clones, approximately 81% seen once. The germline gives CDR1 MNHNY, CDR2 SVGAGI (reference sequence). This CDR3 is built from 16 residues. V was shortened by 0 bases and J by 4 bases, with 15 bases between the two germline ends. Source material: PBMCs. The rearrangement links TRBV6-6 to TRBJ1-2; D may be TRBD1 (5 bases). The receptor was isolated from a middle-aged woman in good health. Some clones in this sample may be carry-over from other donors' samples. The CDR3 DNA reads as TGTGCCAGCAGTTACTCTAGGACATCAAGTGGCTATGGCTACACCTTC. Translated, it gives CASSYSRTSSGYGYTF.